Listed below are T cell receptor beta chains from one sample, sequenced in a study of blood T cell repertoires in COVID-19. Clones were sequenced by immunoSEQ multiplex PCR, and TCRdb holds only the in-frame ones, with some missing. The data contain some 220,000 clones, approximately 85% of them singletons. Sample: peripheral blood. The receptors here all came from a woman between 65 and 79 years old with COVID-19, enrolled during active disease. Both conserved end residues are part of each CDR3. A D gene is named only where the DNA matches it firmly. The size entry is marked missing in some rows and otherwise reads once, few, many or a size class.

>TRBJ1-3|TRBV11-3|NA|NA
CASSVRIDGNTIYF
TGTGCCAGCAGCGTCAGGATTGATGGAAACACCATATATTTT
>TRBJ1-6|TRBV9|NA|NA
CASSVRQDNSPLHF
TGTGCCAGCAGCGTTAGACAGGATAATTCACCCCTCCACTTT
>TRBJ2-2|TRBV9|NA|NA
CASSVAPLGQITGELFF
TGTGCCAGCAGCGTAGCCCCCCTTGGACAGATCACCGGGGAGCTGTTTTTT
>TRBJ2-7|TRBV5-4|NA|TRBD1
CASSPGQGAYEQYF
TGTGCCAGCAGCCCCGGACAGGGAGCCTACGAGCAGTACTTC
>TRBJ2-3|TRBV3-1/TRBV3-2|NA|TRBD2
CASSRSGRDLMDTQYF
TGTGCCAGCAGCCGATCCGGGAGGGATTTGATGGATACGCAGTATTTT
>TRBJ2-5|TRBV6-6|NA|NA
CASSYGLSAQETQYF
TGTGCCAGCAGTTACGGGCTTAGCGCACAAGAGACCCAGTACTTC
>TRBJ1-1|TRBV5-5|once|NA
CASGGTARFTEAFF
TGTGCCAGCGGGGGGACCGCGAGGTTCACTGAAGCTTTCTTT
>TRBJ1-2|TRBV6-2/TRBV6-3|NA|NA
CASSLQGLDGYTF
TGTGCCAGCAGTTTACAGGGTTTGGATGGCTACACCTTC
>TRBJ2-1|TRBV5-8|NA|NA
CASSLGGGPYNEQFF
TGTGCCAGCAGCTTGGGCGGAGGCCCCTACAATGAGCAGTTCTTC
>TRBJ2-7|TRBV3-1/TRBV3-2|once|NA
CASSQGAQGWQYF
TGTGCCAGCAGCCAAGGGGCCCAGGGTTGGCAGTACTTC
>TRBJ2-1|TRBV7-2|few|NA
CASSSDRQEQFF
TGTGCCAGCAGCTCGGACAGACAGGAGCAGTTCTTC
>TRBJ2-7|TRBV20-1|once|NA
CSALRTYEQYF
TGCAGTGCTCTACGAACCTACGAGCAGTACTTC
>TRBJ2-3|TRBV11-3|NA|TRBD2
CASSLGLAGYTDTQYF
TGTGCCAGCAGCCTAGGACTAGCGGGGTACACAGATACGCAGTATTTT
>TRBJ2-7|TRBV29-1|NA|NA
CSVGPGSYEQYF
TGCAGCGTTGGTCCAGGCTCCTACGAGCAGTACTTC
>TRBJ2-1|TRBV19|NA|TRBD1
CASSARQGAHNEQFF
TGTGCCAGTAGTGCAAGACAGGGGGCCCACAATGAGCAGTTCTTC
>TRBJ2-2|TRBV24-1|once|NA
CATSESLNTGELFF
TGTGCCACCAGTGAGTCCCTGAACACCGGGGAGCTGTTTTTT
>TRBJ2-7|TRBV5-1|once|NA
CASTPTDSYEQYF
TGCGCCAGCACCCCTACAGACTCCTACGAGCAGTACTTC
>TRBJ2-7|TRBV12-5|NA|TRBD2
CASNRGEGYEQYF
TGTGCTAGTAACCGGGGGGAGGGCTACGAGCAGTACTTC
>TRBJ2-1|TRBV19|NA|TRBD1
CASSTNPGTGMLNEQFF
TGTGCCAGTAGTACAAATCCCGGGACAGGGATGCTCAATGAGCAGTTCTTC
>TRBJ1-2|TRBV5-1|NA|NA
CASSFDRGYTF
TGCGCCAGCAGCTTCGACAGGGGCTACACCTTC
>TRBJ1-1|TRBV6-5|NA|TRBD1
CASSYAGQEAFF
TGTGCCAGCAGTTACGCGGGACAGGAAGCTTTCTTT
>TRBJ1-1|TRBV18|NA|NA
CASSPPSGRDTEAFF
TGTGCCAGCTCACCACCGTCAGGGAGGGACACTGAAGCTTTCTTT
>TRBJ1-2|TRBV19|once|NA
CASSIGGIDYGYTF
TGTGCCAGTAGTATAGGAGGGATAGACTATGGCTACACCTTC
>TRBJ2-5|TRBV7-2|NA|NA
CASSRAGGLETQYF
TGTGCCAGCAGCCGGGCTGGGGGCCTTGAGACCCAGTACTTC
>TRBJ1-3|TRBV7-2|NA|NA
CASSLVGVGGGGNTIYF
TGTGCCAGCAGCTTAGTTGGAGTGGGCGGGGGCGGAAACACCATATATTTT
>TRBJ2-2|TRBV9|once|TRBD2
CASSVDSRGAGELFF
TGTGCCAGCAGCGTAGACAGCCGGGGGGCCGGGGAGCTGTTTTTT
>TRBJ1-4|TRBV9|NA|TRBD1
CASSYTGTGVVRFEKLFF
TGTGCCAGCAGCTATACCGGGACAGGGGTGGTTCGTTTTGAAAAACTGTTTTTT
>TRBJ1-4|TRBV6-5|NA|NA
CASSSPGHPNEKLFF
TGTGCCAGCAGTTCCCCGGGACATCCTAATGAAAAACTGTTTTTT
>TRBJ2-7|TRBV19|NA|NA
CASSIRGSSYEQYF
TGTGCCAGTAGTATAAGGGGGTCTTCCTACGAGCAGTACTTC
>TRBJ2-7|TRBV11-2|NA|TRBD1
CASSPDRVAHEQYF
TGTGCCAGCAGCCCGGACAGGGTTGCCCACGAGCAGTACTTC
>TRBJ2-7|TRBV29-1|NA|TRBD2
CSVEDPASGIYEQYF
TGCAGCGTTGAAGATCCGGCTAGCGGGATTTACGAGCAGTACTTC
>TRBJ2-3|TRBV7-3|NA|NA
CASSPRGGFQRGTDTQYF
TGTGCCAGCAGCCCCCGAGGTGGGTTCCAGCGAGGCACAGATACGCAGTATTTT
>TRBJ2-7|TRBV5-4|NA|TRBD1
CASSPGTGSFGNEQYF
TGTGCCAGCAGCCCTGGGACAGGGAGTTTCGGAAACGAGCAGTACTTC
>TRBJ1-5|TRBV7-3|few|NA
CASSLTGSQPQHF
TGTGCCAGCAGCTTAACGGGGAGTCAGCCCCAGCATTTT
>TRBJ2-2|TRBV5-1|few|TRBD2
CASSLLPSGRAYTGELFF
TGCGCCAGCAGTCTCCTTCCAAGCGGGAGGGCGTACACCGGGGAGCTGTTTTTT
>TRBJ1-3|TRBV5-3|NA|NA
CARSLALQGNTIYF
TGTGCCAGAAGCTTGGCCCTCCAGGGCAACACCATATATTTT
>TRBJ1-2|TRBV15|NA|NA
CATSKSAETAYGYTF
TGTGCCACCAGTAAATCCGCCGAGACAGCTTATGGCTACACCTTC